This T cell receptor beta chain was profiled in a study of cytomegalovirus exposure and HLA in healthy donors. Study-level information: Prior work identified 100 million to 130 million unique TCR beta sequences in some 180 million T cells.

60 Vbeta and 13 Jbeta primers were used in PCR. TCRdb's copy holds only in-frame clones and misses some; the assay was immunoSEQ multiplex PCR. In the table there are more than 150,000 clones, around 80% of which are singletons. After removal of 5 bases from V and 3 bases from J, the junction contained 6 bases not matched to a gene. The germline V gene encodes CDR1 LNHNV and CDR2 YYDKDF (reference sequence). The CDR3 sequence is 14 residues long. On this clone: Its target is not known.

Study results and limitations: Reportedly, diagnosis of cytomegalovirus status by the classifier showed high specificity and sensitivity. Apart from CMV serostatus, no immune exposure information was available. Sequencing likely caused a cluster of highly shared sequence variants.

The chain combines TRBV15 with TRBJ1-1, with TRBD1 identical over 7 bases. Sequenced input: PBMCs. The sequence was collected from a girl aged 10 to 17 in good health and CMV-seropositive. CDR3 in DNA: TGTGCCACCAGCGTCAGGGGGTGGGACACTGAAGCTTTCTTT. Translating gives CATSVRGWDTEAFF.